This T cell receptor beta chain was sequenced for a study of metastatic and nonmetastatic thyroid tumors. Trimming pared 5 bases from V and 3 bases from J, leaving 11 bases between. CDR1 is SGHTA, CDR2 FQGNSA, per germline. This CDR3 is 13 amino acids long. Before thyroid surgery, none of the patients had received any treatment. TCRdb re-called clones from the PCR reads using MiXCR. The sample yields about 90,000 clones, less than 10% seen once. This clone has ten or more counts. The chain has TRBV7-2 and TRBJ2-7; a possible D gene is TRBD2 (6 bases). Sequencing was performed on blood. The source is a female donor with papillary thyroid cancer or a benign thyroid nodule (not recorded which). Some clones in this sample may be carry-over from other donors' samples. The CDR3 DNA is TGTGCCAGCAGCCTTCTGGGGGGCTACGAGCAGTACTTC. Translating gives CASSLLGGYEQYF.